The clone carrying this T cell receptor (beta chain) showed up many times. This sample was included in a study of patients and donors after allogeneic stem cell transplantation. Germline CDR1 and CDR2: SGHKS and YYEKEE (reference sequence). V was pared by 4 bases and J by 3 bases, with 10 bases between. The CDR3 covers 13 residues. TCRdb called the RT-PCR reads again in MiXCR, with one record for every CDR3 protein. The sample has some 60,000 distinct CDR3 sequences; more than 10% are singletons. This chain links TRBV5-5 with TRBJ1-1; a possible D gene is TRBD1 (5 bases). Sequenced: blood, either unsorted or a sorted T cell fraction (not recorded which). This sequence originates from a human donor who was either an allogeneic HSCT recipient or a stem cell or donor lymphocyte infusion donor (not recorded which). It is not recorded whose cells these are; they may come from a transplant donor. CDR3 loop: CASSLWGDTEAFF. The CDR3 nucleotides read TGTGCCAGCAGCCTCTGGGGGGACACTGAAGCTTTCTTT.